These 32 T cell receptor beta chains share one sample of origin, sequenced in a study of cytomegalovirus exposure and HLA in healthy donors (dated by TCRdb to the late 2010s). Libraries were constructed by the immunoSEQ multiplex PCR assay. For the multiplex PCR, a mixture combining 60 forward primers for TCR Vbeta segments and 13 reverse primers for TCR Jbeta segments was used. TCRdb holds this immuneACCESS table with in-frame rearrangements only. Some clones are missing; in checked studies, unresolved V genes explain under half, and the rest has no known cause. Present in this sample are more than 90,000 clones, about four fifths of which were seen just once. Almost 3% of the sample is held by the ten biggest clonotypes. Sequencing was carried out using PBMCs. The receptors were sampled from a young woman in good health and CMV-seropositive.

The J gene is TRBJ1-2, the V gene TRBV4-2; D might be TRBD1 (6 bases). V gave up 3 bases and J gave up 3 bases, with 8 bases separating them. CDR1 and CDR2 (germline): LGHNA, YNFKEQ. CDR3 length: 13 amino acids. Here the CDR3 DNA reads TGTGCCAGCAGCCATAGACAGGACTATGGCTACACCTTC. Translated, it gives CASSHRQDYGYTF.

The chain recombines TRBV7-3 with TRBJ2-1, with a weak D call TRBD2 (6 bases). The V end lost 0 bases, the J end lost 10 bases, and 13 bases lay between the germline ends. The CDR3 consists of 14 residues. CDR1 SGHTA and CDR2 FQGTGA come from the germline V gene. In nucleotides, the CDR3 is TGTGCCAGCAGCTTAACTTCTGCGGGAAACGAGCAGTTCTTC. Its translation is CASSLTSAGNEQFF.

This chain links TRBV7-9 with TRBJ1-4; a weak D match, TRBD1 (6 bases). The CDR3 is made up of 15 amino acids. The germline V gene encodes CDR1 SEHNR and CDR2 FQNEAQ (reference sequence). V dropped 5 bases and J dropped 8 bases, with 18 bases sitting between them. CDR3 DNA: TGTGCCAGCAGCCAAGGCGGGGGGCGACGCGAAAAACTGTTTTTT. Translation: CASSQGGGRREKLFF.

This rearrangement joins TRBV6-5 to TRBJ2-7, with 9 bases that match TRBD1. The CDR3 has 15 residues. The V gene end was trimmed by 0 bases and the J gene end by 3 bases; junction bases not matched to a gene: 3. Germline V lookup: CDR1 MNHEY, CDR2 SVGAGI. The CDR3 sequence: CASSYSGTGNYEQYF. The CDR3 DNA is TGTGCCAGCAGTTACTCTGGGACAGGGAACTACGAGCAGTACTTC.

This chain uses TRBV18 with TRBJ1-5, with D possibly matching TRBD1 (6 bases). The CDR3 totals 15 residues. V dropped 5 bases and J dropped 0 bases, with 11 bases sitting between them. The germline CDR1 and CDR2 sequences are KGHSH and LQKENI. As DNA, the CDR3 is TGTGCCAGCTCATTACAGGGACATAGCAATCAGCCCCAGCATTTT. Translation gives CASSLQGHSNQPQHF.

The chain couples TRBV30 to TRBJ2-7; 7 bases map to TRBD1. The CDR3 loop spans 13 amino acids. The V gene's germline CDR1 is GTSNPN and CDR2 SVGIG (reference sequence). V shed 4 bases and J 6 bases; nucleotides not matched to a gene: 9. CDR3 in amino acids: CAWTTGNRGEQYF. For the CDR3, the DNA is TGTGCCTGGACGACAGGGAATAGAGGCGAGCAGTACTTC.

The chain uses TRBV7-9 and TRBJ2-2, with TRBD1 as a possible D gene (6 bases). Between the trimmed V and J ends, which lost 5 bases and 9 bases, there was a span of 16 bases. Germline CDR1 is SEHNR and CDR2 is FQNEAQ (reference sequence). This CDR3 is 14 amino acids long. The CDR3 here is CASSLDRNRRELFF. CDR3 bases: TGTGCCAGCAGCCTCGACAGGAATCGGCGGGAGCTGTTTTTT.

This clone was seen a single time. The chain combines TRBV10-3 with TRBJ2-7, with 9 bases matching TRBD1. The junction had 5 bases not matched to a gene; V was cut back by 5 bases and J by 3 bases. Germline CDR1 and CDR2: ENHRY and SYGVKD. CDR3 size: 14 residues. The CDR3: CAISSRDRVYEQYF. The CDR3 coding sequence is TGTGCCATCAGTTCCCGGGACAGGGTCTACGAGCAGTACTTC.

The CDR3 loop reads CASRPRDRENQPQHF. Written as DNA, the CDR3 is TGTGCCAGCAGGCCCCGGGACAGAGAGAATCAGCCCCAGCATTTT. The genes are TRBV6-4 and TRBJ1-5; 7 bases agree with TRBD1. This CDR3 is 15 amino acids long. Trimming took 6 bases from V and 4 from J; bases not matched to a gene: 9. From germline, CDR1 is MRHNA and CDR2 SNTAGT.

This rearrangement joins TRBV27 to TRBJ1-5; the D gene is possibly TRBD1 (6 bases). CDR1 is MNHEY and CDR2 is SMNVEV in the germline V gene (reference sequence). This CDR3 comprises 15 residues. V was pared by 4 bases and J by 7 bases, with 17 bases between. CDR3 DNA: TGTGCCAGCAGTTACCAACTGGGGGCTGGACAGCCCCAGCATTTT. Translated: CASSYQLGAGQPQHF.

J is TRBJ2-7 and V is TRBV28, with TRBD2 matching over 7 bases. This CDR3 is built from 15 residues. With V trimmed by 3 bases and J by 5 bases, 10 bases remained unmatched. Germline lookup yields CDR1 MDHEN and CDR2 SYDVKM. In DNA form, the CDR3 reads TGTGCCAGCAGTTTGAGCGGGGATCAATCCCACGAGCAGTACTTC. Translating gives CASSLSGDQSHEQYF.

The V call is TRBV6-5, the J call TRBJ1-1; a possible D gene is TRBD1 (6 bases). V was shortened by 6 bases and J by 5 bases, with 7 bases between the two germline ends. Per the germline V gene, CDR1 is MNHEY and CDR2 is SVGAGI. The CDR3 runs 11 residues. This CDR3 reads CASRGQTEAFF. CDR3 nucleotide sequence: TGTGCCAGCAGGGGACAAACTGAAGCTTTCTTT.

J is TRBJ2-2 and V is TRBV20-1; the D is unclear. This CDR3 has 10 residues. CDR1 is DFQATT and CDR2 is SNEGSKA in the germline V gene (reference sequence). The CDR3 is CTYHTGELFF. The CDR3 nucleotides read TGCACCTACCACACCGGGGAGCTGTTTTTT.

The chain employs TRBV5-4 and TRBJ1-5; D is perhaps TRBD1 (5 bases). This CDR3 has 13 residues. CDR1 is SGHNT and CDR2 is YYREEE in the germline V gene (reference sequence). The V end lost 4 bases, the J end lost 7 bases, and 12 bases lay between the germline ends. CDR3 DNA: TGTGCCAGCAGCCCCGGGGGGGGACAGCCCCAGCATTTT. Translating it yields CASSPGGGQPQHF.

CDR3 coding DNA: TGTGCCAGCAGTCCGACAGCATTCTCGGGCTATGGCTACACCTTC. It encodes CASSPTAFSGYGYTF. The rearrangement joins TRBV6-4 to TRBJ1-2, with D perhaps TRBD1 (5 bases). The CDR3 totals 15 residues. V lost 5 bases and J 4 bases, leaving 17 bases between the germline ends. The germline V gene encodes CDR1 MRHNA and CDR2 SNTAGT.

This clone was observed a handful of times. The chain joins TRBV19 to TRBJ1-5; 9 bases align to TRBD1. This CDR3 has 17 amino acids. Germline CDR1 LNHDA, CDR2 SQIVND (reference sequence). With 1 base clipped from V and 11 bases from J, the junction kept 15 bases outside the gene matches. CDR3 residues: CASSIGSGTGLERAQHF. The CDR3 region has the DNA TGTGCCAGTAGTATAGGTTCCGGGACAGGGTTAGAACGGGCCCAGCATTTT.

The J gene is TRBJ2-2, the V gene TRBV18; maybe TRBD2 (6 bases). Trimming removed 1 base at V and 1 base at J, with 13 bases between. Germline assignment: CDR1 KGHSH and CDR2 LQKENI. CDR3 length: 17 amino acids. CDR3 coding DNA: TGTGCCAGCTCACCACTGGCGGGACGCGAGAACACCGGGGAGCTGTTTTTT. Its translation is CASSPLAGRENTGELFF.

The CDR3 DNA reads as TGTGCCAGCAGCCTCTCAGTAGGAGGAGATACTGAAGCTTTCTTT. Amino acid sequence: CASSLSVGGDTEAFF. The chain links TRBV6-1 to TRBJ1-1; D is ambiguous. The CDR3 is made up of 15 amino acids. Between the trimmed V and J ends, which lost 6 bases and 5 bases, there was a span of 19 bases. In germline, CDR1 is MNHNS, CDR2 SASEGT.

Here the CDR3 reads CASSMGYVEGNTEAFF. DNA for the CDR3: TGTGCCAGTAGTATGGGGTACGTCGAGGGAAACACTGAAGCTTTCTTT. J is TRBJ1-1 and V is TRBV19; D gene ambiguous. The CDR3 is 16 amino acids. Trimming cost V 3 bases and J 2 bases, with 16 bases left between them. Germline V lookup: CDR1 LNHDA, CDR2 SQIVND (reference sequence).

This chain connects TRBV2 to TRBJ2-3; a weak D match, TRBD1 (5 bases). CDR1 and CDR2 from the germline V gene are SNHLY and FYNNEI. V lost 6 bases, J lost 6 bases, and 10 bases lay in between. The CDR3 is 12 residues long. The CDR3 region has the DNA TGTGCCAGCAGCCTTAGGGGCGATACGCAGTATTTT. This encodes CASSLRGDTQYF.

The chain uses TRBV5-1 and TRBJ2-2; TRBD2 agrees at 8 bases. Looked up from germline, CDR1 is SGHRS and CDR2 is YFSETQ. The V and J ends lost 1 base and 2 bases, in that order; junction bases with no gene match: 1. This CDR3 has 15 residues. The CDR3 loop reads CASSLTSGNTGELFF. As DNA, the CDR3 is TGCGCCAGCAGCTTGACTAGCGGTAACACCGGGGAGCTGTTTTTT.

The J gene is TRBJ2-1, the V gene TRBV11-2; 7 positions match TRBD2. The germline V gene encodes CDR1 SGHAT and CDR2 FQNNGV. The CDR3 consists of 15 residues. The V and J ends lost 2 bases and 6 bases, in that order; junction bases with no gene match: 7. The CDR3 here is CASSLPSGTSNEQFF. The CDR3 DNA reads as TGTGCCAGCAGCTTACCCAGCGGGACCTCCAATGAGCAGTTCTTC.

The genes are TRBV6-1 and TRBJ2-7; perhaps TRBD1 as D (7 bases). V dropped 5 bases and J dropped 2 bases, with 13 bases sitting between them. CDR3 length: 14 residues. Germline-derived CDR1 and CDR2 are MNHNS and SASEGT. The CDR3 here is CASSFRGETYEQYF. CDR3 DNA sequence: TGTGCCAGCAGTTTCAGGGGGGAAACCTACGAGCAGTACTTC.

The chain's CDR3 is CASNQLPGLQETQYF. The CDR3 DNA sequence: TGCGCCAGCAACCAACTCCCGGGACTTCAAGAGACCCAGTACTTC. V gene TRBV5-1 combines with J gene TRBJ2-5; D possibly corresponds to TRBD2 (6 bases). CDR1 and CDR2 from the germline V gene are SGHRS and YFSETQ. This CDR3 comprises 15 residues. With 6 bases removed from V and 2 bases from J, the gap between germline ends came to 17 bases. Filled out from reference TRBV5-1 and TRBJ2-5, the complete variable domain reads KAGVTQTPRYLIKTRGQQVTLSCSPISGHRSVSWYQQTPGQGLQFLFEYFSETQRNKGNFPGRFSGRQFSNSRSEMNVSTLELGDSALYLCASNQLPGLQETQYFGPGTRLLVL.

This clone was recorded only once. The J gene is TRBJ2-3, the V gene TRBV20-1; D uncertain. Trimming pared 5 bases from V and 6 bases from J, leaving 9 bases between. Germline loops: CDR1 DFQATT, CDR2 SNEGSKA (reference sequence). CDR3 length: 11 residues. As DNA, the CDR3 is TGCAGTGCTGGCTCTCCGGATACGCAGTATTTT. Its translation is CSAGSPDTQYF.

The rearrangement uses TRBV28 and TRBJ1-1, with 8 bases aligning to TRBD1. There are 13 residues in the CDR3. Per the germline V gene, CDR1 is MDHEN and CDR2 is SYDVKM. With V trimmed by 7 bases and J by 5 bases, 6 bases remained unmatched. The CDR3 loop is CASIQGAQTEAFF. The CDR3, as DNA: TGTGCCAGCATTCAGGGGGCGCAAACTGAAGCTTTCTTT.

This clone showed up just once. The chain is built from TRBV14 and TRBJ2-2, with D possibly matching TRBD2 (5 bases). Trimming removed 1 base at V and 6 bases at J, with 12 bases between. This CDR3 region has 15 residues. The germline gives CDR1 SGHDN, CDR2 FVKESK. CDR3: CASSQVASGSGELFF. CDR3 bases: TGTGCCAGCAGCCAAGTCGCGTCGGGGTCCGGGGAGCTGTTTTTT.

The V call is TRBV19, the J call TRBJ2-5; tentatively, D is TRBD1 (5 bases). CDR1 and CDR2 (germline): LNHDA, SQIVND (reference sequence). V was trimmed by 0 bases and J by 2 bases, leaving 10 bases between them. This CDR3 region has 15 residues. As DNA, the CDR3 is TGTGCCAGTAGTATAGACCCGACAGCTCAAGAGACCCAGTACTTC. Translation: CASSIDPTAQETQYF.

V gene TRBV7-8 combines with J gene TRBJ2-1; 7 positions agree with TRBD2. This CDR3 has 15 residues. Per germline, CDR1 SGHVS and CDR2 FQNEAQ. V lost 5 bases to trimming and J lost 4 bases; unmatched junction nucleotides: 8. The CDR3 here is CASSARREGYNEQFF. The DNA for the CDR3 is TGTGCCAGCAGCGCACGGAGGGAGGGTTACAATGAGCAGTTCTTC.

V usage is TRBV9 and J usage is TRBJ2-3; no clear D gene. Germline loops: CDR1 SGDLS, CDR2 YYNGEE. The CDR3 has 14 residues. V lost 0 bases to trimming and J lost 1 base, with 6 bases between them. The DNA of the CDR3 is TGTGCCAGCAGCGTAGCTATAGGCACAGATACGCAGTATTTT. It translates to CASSVAIGTDTQYF.

J is TRBJ2-1 and V is TRBV14, with a tentative D call TRBD2 (5 bases). The germline V and J ends were trimmed by 0 bases and 15 bases, with 12 bases remaining between them. The CDR3 length is 12 residues. Germline values: CDR1 SGHDN, CDR2 FVKESK. CDR3 in DNA: TGTGCCAGCAGCCAAGATAGACTACTTCGGTTCTTC. Translating gives CASSQDRLLRFF.

The chain is built from TRBV2 and TRBJ1-4; TRBD1 aligns across 9 bases. The CDR3 sequence is 14 residues long. The V and J ends lost 6 bases and 5 bases, in that order; junction bases with no gene match: 4. Germline CDR1 and CDR2: SNHLY and FYNNEI. DNA of the CDR3: TGTGCCAGCAGCCGGGACAGGGAAAATGAAAAACTGTTTTTT. The encoded protein is CASSRDRENEKLFF. The complete variable domain, with remaining parts taken from reference TRBV2 and TRBJ1-4, reads EPEVTQTPSHQVTQMGQEVILRCVPISNHLYFYWYRQILGQKVEFLVSFYNNEISEKSEIFDDQFSVERPDGSNFTLKIRSTKLEDSAMYFCASSRDRENEKLFFGSGTQLSVL.